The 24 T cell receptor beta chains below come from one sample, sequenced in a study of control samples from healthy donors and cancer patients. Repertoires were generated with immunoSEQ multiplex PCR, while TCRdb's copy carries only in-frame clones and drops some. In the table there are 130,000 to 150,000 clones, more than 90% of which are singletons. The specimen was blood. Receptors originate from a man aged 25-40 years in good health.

In DNA form, the CDR3 reads TGTGCCATCAAGGGGGCCAGCACAGATACGCAGTATTTT. Its protein product is CAIKGASTDTQYF. This sequence joins TRBV10-3 and TRBJ2-3; 7 bases map to TRBD1. J was trimmed by 0 bases and V by 7 bases; bases with no gene match: 1. CDR3 length equals 13 residues. The V gene's germline CDR1 is ENHRY and CDR2 SYGVKD.

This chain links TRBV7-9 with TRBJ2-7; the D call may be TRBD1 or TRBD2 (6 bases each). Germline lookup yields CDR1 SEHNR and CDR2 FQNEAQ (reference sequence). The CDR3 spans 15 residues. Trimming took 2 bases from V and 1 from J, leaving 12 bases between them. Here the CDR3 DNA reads TGTGCCAGCAGCTTAACCGGGGGCCGATCCTACGAGCAGTACTTC. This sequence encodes CASSLTGGRSYEQYF.

CDR3 nucleotides: TGTGCCAGCAGTGAAGGGGCGGCCTCCTACAATGAGCAGTTCTTC. Its translation: CASSEGAASYNEQFF. The V call is TRBV6-1, the J call TRBJ2-1; D uncertain. Germline-derived CDR1 and CDR2 are MNHNS and SASEGT. V lost 1 base to trimming and J lost 0 bases, with 7 bases between them. The CDR3 extends over 15 amino acids.

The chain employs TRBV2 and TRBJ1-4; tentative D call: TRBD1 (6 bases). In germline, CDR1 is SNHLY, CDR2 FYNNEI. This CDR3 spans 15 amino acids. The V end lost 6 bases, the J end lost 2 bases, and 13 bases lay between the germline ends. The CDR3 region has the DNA TGTGCCAGCAGAAAAAACAGGGTTACTAATGAAAAACTGTTTTTT. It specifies CASRKNRVTNEKLFF.

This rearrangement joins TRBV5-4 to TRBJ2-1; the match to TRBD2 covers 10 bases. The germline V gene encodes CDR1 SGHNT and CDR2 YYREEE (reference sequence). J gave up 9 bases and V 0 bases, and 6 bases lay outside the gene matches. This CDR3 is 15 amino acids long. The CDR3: CASSLVASGRGEQFF. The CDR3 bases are TGTGCCAGCAGCTTGGTGGCTAGCGGGAGAGGTGAGCAGTTCTTC.

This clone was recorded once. The CDR3 nucleotides read TGTGCCAGCAGCCAAGATGGGGTACAGGGTCAGCCCCAGCATTTT. Protein product: CASSQDGVQGQPQHF. J is TRBJ1-5 and V is TRBV3-1 (or the pseudogene TRBV3-2), with D perhaps TRBD1 (6 bases). V lost 0 bases, J lost 6 bases, and 12 bases lay in between. The CDR3 totals 15 residues. Germline-derived CDR1 and CDR2 are LGHDT and YNNKEL (reference sequence).

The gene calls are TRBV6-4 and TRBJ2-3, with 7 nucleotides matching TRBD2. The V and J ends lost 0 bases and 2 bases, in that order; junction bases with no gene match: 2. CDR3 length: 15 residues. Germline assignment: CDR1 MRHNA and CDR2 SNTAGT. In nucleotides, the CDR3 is TGTGCCAGCAGTGACTCGGGGAGGGCCACAGATACGCAGTATTTT. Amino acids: CASSDSGRATDTQYF.

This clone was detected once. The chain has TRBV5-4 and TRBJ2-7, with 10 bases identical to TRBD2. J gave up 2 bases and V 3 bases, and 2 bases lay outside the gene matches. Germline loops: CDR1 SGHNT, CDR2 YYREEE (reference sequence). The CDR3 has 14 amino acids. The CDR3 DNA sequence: TGTGCCAGCAGCTCAACTAGCGGGGCCTACGAGCAGTACTTC. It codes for CASSSTSGAYEQYF.

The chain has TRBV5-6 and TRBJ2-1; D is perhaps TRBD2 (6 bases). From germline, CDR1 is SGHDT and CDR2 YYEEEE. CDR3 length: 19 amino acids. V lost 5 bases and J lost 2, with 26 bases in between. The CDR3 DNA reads TGTGCCAGCAGGACGAGTAGCGGTAGGCAATGGATAGCCTACAATGAGCAGTTCTTC. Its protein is CASRTSSGRQWIAYNEQFF.

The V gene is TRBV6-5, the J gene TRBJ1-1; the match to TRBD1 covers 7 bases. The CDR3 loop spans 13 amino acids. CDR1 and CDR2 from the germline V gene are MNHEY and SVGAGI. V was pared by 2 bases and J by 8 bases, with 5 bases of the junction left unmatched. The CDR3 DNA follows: TGTGCCAGCAGTTACCTGGGACAGTACGAAGCTTTCTTT. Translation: CASSYLGQYEAFF.

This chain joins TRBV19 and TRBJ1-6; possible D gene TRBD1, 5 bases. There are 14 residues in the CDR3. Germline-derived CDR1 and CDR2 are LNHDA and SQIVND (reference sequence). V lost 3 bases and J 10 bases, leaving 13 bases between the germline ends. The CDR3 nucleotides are TGTGCCAGTAGTATTCAAGGGGTAGACTCACCCCTCCACTTT. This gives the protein CASSIQGVDSPLHF.

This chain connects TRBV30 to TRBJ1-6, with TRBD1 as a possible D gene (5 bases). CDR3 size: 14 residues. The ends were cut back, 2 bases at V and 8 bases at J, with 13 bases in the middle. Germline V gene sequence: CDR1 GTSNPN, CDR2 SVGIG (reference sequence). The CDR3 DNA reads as TGTGCCTGGAGTCGACAGAACCCCTATTCACCCCTCCACTTT. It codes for CAWSRQNPYSPLHF.

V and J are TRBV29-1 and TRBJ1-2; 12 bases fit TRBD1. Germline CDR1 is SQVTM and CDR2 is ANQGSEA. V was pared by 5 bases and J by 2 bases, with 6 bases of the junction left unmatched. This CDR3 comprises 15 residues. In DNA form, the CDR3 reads TGCAGCGTTTTGGGACAGGGGGCACGAAACTATGGCTACACCTTC. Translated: CSVLGQGARNYGYTF.

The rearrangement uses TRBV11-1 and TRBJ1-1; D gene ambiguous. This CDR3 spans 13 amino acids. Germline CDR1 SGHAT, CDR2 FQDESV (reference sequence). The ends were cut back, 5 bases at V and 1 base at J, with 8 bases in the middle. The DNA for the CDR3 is TGTGCCAGCAGCCGGCGGGGGAACACTGAAGCTTTCTTT. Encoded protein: CASSRRGNTEAFF.

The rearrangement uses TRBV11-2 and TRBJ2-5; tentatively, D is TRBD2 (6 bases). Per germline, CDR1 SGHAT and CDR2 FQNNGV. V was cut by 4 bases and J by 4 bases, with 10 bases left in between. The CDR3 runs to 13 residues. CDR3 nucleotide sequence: TGTGCCAGCAGCTATGGACTATCAGAGACCCAGTACTTC. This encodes CASSYGLSETQYF.

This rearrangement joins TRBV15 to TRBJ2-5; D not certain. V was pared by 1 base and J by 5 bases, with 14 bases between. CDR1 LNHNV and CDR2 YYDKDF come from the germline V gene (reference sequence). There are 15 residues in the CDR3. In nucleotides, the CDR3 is TGTGCCACCAGCAGAGGACCCGTGACGGAGGAGACCCAGTACTTC. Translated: CATSRGPVTEETQYF.

In DNA form, the CDR3 reads TGTGCCTGGAGTGAGCTGGGGGACTATGGCTACACCTTC. Protein: CAWSELGDYGYTF. V gene TRBV30 combines with J gene TRBJ1-2; D is perhaps TRBD1 (5 bases). V lost 1 base and J 3 bases, leaving 9 bases between the germline ends. Per germline, CDR1 GTSNPN and CDR2 SVGIG (reference sequence). The CDR3 extends over 13 amino acids. Using reference TRBV30 and TRBJ1-2 for the parts outside the CDR3, the full variable domain is SQTIHQWPATLVQPVGSPLSLECTVEGTSNPNLYWYRQAAGRGLQLLFYSVGIGQISSEVPQNLSASRPQDRQFILSSKKLLLSDSGFYLCAWSELGDYGYTFGSGTRLTVV.

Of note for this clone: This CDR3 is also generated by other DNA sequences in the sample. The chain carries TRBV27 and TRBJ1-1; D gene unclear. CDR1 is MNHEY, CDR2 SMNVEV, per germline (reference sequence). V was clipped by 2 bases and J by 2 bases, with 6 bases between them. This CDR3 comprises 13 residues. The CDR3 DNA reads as TGTGCCAGCAGTTTAGGTAGAAACACTGAAGCTTTCTTT. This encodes CASSLGRNTEAFF.

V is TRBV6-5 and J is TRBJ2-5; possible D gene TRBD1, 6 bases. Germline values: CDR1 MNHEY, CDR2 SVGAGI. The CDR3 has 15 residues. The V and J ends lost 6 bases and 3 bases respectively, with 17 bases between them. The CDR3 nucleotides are TGTGCCAGCAGGGGACACCCGCCAGAGGAAGAGACCCAGTACTTC. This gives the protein CASRGHPPEEETQYF.

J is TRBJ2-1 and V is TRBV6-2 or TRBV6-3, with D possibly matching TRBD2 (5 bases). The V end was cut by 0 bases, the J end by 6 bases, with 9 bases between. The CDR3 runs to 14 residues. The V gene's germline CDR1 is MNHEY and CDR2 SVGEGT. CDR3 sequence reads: CASSYSTIPNEQFF. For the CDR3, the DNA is TGTGCCAGCAGTTACTCGACTATACCCAATGAGCAGTTCTTC.

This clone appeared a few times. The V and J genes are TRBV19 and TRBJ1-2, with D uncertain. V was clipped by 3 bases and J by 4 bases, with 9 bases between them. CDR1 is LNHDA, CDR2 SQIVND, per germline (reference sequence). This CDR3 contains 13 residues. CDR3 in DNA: TGTGCCAGTAGTATCCAGGTCGGCTATGGCTACACCTTC. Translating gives CASSIQVGYGYTF.

As DNA, the CDR3 is TGTGCCACCAGCGCGGGACTAGAGACCCAGTACTTC. Encoded protein: CATSAGLETQYF. The genes are TRBV15 and TRBJ2-5; D is perhaps TRBD2 (6 bases). The CDR3 sequence is 12 residues long. V lost 5 bases and J lost 4, with 8 bases in between. In germline, CDR1 is LNHNV, CDR2 YYDKDF (reference sequence). The full variable domain, rest sourced from reference TRBV15 and TRBJ2-5, is DAMVIQNPRYQVTQFGKPVTLSCSQTLNHNVMYWYQQKSSQAPKLLFHYYDKDFNNEADTPDNFQSRRPNTSFCFLDIRSPGLGDTAMYLCATSAGLETQYFGPGTRLLVL.

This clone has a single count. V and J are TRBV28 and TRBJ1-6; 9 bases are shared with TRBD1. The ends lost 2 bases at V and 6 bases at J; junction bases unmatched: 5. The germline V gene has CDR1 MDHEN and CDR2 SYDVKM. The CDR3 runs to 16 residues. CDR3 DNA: TGTGCCAGCAGTTTAACAGGGGGCACCTTTAATTCACCCCTCCACTTT. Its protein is CASSLTGGTFNSPLHF.

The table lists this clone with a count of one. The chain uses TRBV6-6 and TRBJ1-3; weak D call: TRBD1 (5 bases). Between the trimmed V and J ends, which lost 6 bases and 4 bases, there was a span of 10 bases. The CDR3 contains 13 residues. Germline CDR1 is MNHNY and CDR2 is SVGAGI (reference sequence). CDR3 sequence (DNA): TGTGCCAGCAGCCGCCGACAGGGAAACACCATATATTTT. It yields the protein CASSRRQGNTIYF.